The present T cell receptor (beta chain) was sequenced within a study of early T cells in non-severe SARS-CoV-2 infection. Study details: The sequenced material was bulk RNA from unsorted whole blood, and its chains were unpaired.

From germline, CDR1 is MGHRA and CDR2 YSYEKL. The CDR3 contains 16 residues. V lost 3 bases, J lost 8 bases, and 19 bases lay in between. With respect to this clonotype: Its cognate antigen is unknown.

Separate cDNA molecules each had unique molecular identifiers attached to them. TCRdb redid the calling of the 5' RACE reads with MiXCR, one entry per CDR3 protein. The data hold about 89,000 distinct CDR3 sequences, with around 15% observed a single time. Overall study findings and caveats: Matching against VDJdb likely underestimated virus-specific expansions, favoring anti-spike CD8.

Sequencing was carried out using whole blood. The genes are TRBV4-1 and TRBJ1-4; possibly TRBD1 for D (6 bases). The sequence was obtained from an adult who was a healthcare worker with PCR-confirmed SARS-CoV-2 infection or an uninfected control (not recorded which). The CDR3 region is CASSQTGPLGGEKLFF. CDR3 DNA: TGCGCCAGCAGCCAGACTGGGCCACTAGGGGGGGAAAAACTGTTTTTT.